This T cell receptor (beta chain) was recorded in a study of T-cell memory formation after mild COVID-19. Study-level findings and limits: For second-wave clones that peaked at day 37, SARS-CoV-2 specificity went unverified.

Notes on this clonotype: Its antigen remains unidentified.

From the 5' RACE reads, TCRdb called clonotypes with MiXCR, one entry per CDR3 protein. The sample holds roughly 190,000 distinct CDR3 sequences, around 27% seen once. Germline CDR1 LNHNV, CDR2 YYDKDF (reference sequence). There are 15 residues in the CDR3. V was pared by 0 bases and J by 8 bases, with 13 bases between. This receptor was taken from an adult woman who had mild COVID-19 (a few samples of this study predate the infection). Cell type and time point are not known. V and J are TRBV15 and TRBJ1-4; no clear D gene. The sample comprised PBMCs or a T cell subset sorted from them (not recorded which). CDR3 DNA sequence: TGTGCCACCAGCAGAGAGGGGAGGGTGTGGGAAAAACTGTTTTTT. Its protein is CATSREGRVWEKLFF.